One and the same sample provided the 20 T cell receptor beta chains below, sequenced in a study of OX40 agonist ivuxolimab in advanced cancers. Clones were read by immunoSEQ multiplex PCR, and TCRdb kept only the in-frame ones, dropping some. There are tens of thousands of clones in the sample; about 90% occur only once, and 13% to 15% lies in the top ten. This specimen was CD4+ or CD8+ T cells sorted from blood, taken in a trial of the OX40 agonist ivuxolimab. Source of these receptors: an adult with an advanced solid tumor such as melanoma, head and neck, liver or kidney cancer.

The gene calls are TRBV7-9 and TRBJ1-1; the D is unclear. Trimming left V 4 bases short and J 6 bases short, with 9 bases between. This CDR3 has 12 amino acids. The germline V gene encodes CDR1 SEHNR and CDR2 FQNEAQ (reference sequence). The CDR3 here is CASSYSSAEAFF. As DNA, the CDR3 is TGTGCCAGCAGCTACTCCAGCGCTGAAGCTTTCTTT.

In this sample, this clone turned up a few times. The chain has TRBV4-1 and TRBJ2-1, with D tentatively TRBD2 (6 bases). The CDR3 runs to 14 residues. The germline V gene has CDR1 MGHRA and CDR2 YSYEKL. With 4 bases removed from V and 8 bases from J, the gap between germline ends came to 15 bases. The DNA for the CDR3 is TGCGCCAGCAGCCTCCGGGACTCCTCTTATGAGCAGTTCTTC. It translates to CASSLRDSSYEQFF.

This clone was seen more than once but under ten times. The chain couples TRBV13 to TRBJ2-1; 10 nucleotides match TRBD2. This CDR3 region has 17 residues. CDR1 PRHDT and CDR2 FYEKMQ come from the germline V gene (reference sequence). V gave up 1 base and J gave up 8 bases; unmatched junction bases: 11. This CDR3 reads CASSLEREGQGFYEQFF. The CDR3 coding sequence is TGTGCCAGCAGCTTAGAGCGGGAGGGCCAGGGTTTCTATGAGCAGTTCTTC. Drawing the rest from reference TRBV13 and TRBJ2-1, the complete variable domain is AAGVIQSPRHLIKEKRETATLKCYPIPRHDTVYWYQQGPGQDPQFLISFYEKMQSDKGSIPDRFSAQQFSDYHSELNMSSLELGDSALYFCASSLEREGQGFYEQFFGPGTRLTVL.

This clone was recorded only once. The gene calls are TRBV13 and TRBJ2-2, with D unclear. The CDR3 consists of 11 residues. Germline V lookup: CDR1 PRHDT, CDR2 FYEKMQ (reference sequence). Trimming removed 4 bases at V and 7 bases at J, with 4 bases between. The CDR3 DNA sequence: TGTGCCAGCAGCTCCATCGGGGAGCTGTTTTTT. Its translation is CASSSIGELFF.

Here the CDR3 reads CASSLLTGGQDEQYF. CDR3 nucleotides: TGTGCCAGCAGTTTACTCACAGGGGGCCAGGACGAGCAGTACTTC. The chain uses TRBV6-5 and TRBJ2-7; TRBD1 agrees at 9 bases. CDR3 length: 15 amino acids. Per the germline V gene, CDR1 is MNHEY and CDR2 is SVGAGI. Trimming removed 4 bases from V and 5 bases from J; junction bases left unmatched: 9.

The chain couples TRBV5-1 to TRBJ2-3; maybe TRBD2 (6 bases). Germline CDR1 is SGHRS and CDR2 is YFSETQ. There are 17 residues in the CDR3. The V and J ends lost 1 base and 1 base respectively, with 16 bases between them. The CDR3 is CASSLQSGSIGTDTQYF. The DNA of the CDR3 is TGCGCCAGCAGCTTGCAATCCGGGAGTATCGGCACAGATACGCAGTATTTT.

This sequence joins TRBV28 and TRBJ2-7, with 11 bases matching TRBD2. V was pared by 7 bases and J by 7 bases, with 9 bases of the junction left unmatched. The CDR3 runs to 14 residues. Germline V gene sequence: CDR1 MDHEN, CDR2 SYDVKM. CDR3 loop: CASTQLAGVVEQYF. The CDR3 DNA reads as TGTGCCAGCACCCAACTAGCGGGGGTTGTAGAGCAGTACTTC. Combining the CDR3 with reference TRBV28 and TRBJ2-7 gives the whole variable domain DVKVTQSSRYLVKRTGEKVFLECVQDMDHENMFWYRQDPGLGLRLIYFSYDVKMKEKGDIPEGYSVSREKKERFSLILESASTNQTSMYLCASTQLAGVVEQYFGPGTRLTVT.

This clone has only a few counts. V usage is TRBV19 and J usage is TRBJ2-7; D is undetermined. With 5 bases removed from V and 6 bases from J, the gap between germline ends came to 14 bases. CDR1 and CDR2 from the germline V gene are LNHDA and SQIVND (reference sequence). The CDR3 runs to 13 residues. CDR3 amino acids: CASSPSFSVEQYF. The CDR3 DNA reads TGTGCCAGTAGTCCCTCTTTTTCTGTCGAGCAGTACTTC.

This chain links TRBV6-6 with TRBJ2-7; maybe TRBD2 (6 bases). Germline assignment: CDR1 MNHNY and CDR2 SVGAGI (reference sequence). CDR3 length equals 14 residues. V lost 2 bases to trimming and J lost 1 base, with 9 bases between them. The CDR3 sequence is CASSYVGGSYEQYF. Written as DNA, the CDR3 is TGTGCCAGCAGTTACGTGGGGGGTTCCTACGAGCAGTACTTC.

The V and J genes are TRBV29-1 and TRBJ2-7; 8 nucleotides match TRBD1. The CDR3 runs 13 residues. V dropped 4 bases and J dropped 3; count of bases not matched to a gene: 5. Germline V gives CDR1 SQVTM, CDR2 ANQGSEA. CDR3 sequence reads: CSVGGRGHYEQYF. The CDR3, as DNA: TGCAGCGTTGGGGGCAGGGGGCACTACGAGCAGTACTTC.

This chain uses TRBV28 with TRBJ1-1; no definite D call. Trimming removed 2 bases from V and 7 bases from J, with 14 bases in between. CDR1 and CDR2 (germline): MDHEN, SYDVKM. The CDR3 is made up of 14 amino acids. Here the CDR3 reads CASSLTGGGLEAFF. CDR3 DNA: TGTGCCAGCAGTTTAACGGGTGGAGGACTTGAAGCTTTCTTT.

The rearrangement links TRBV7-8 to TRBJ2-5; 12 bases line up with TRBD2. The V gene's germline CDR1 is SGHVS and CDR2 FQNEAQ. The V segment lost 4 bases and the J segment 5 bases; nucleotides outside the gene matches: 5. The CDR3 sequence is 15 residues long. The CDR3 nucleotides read TGTGCCAGCAGCTCCCGACTAGCGGGAGTTGAGACCCAGTACTTC. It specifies CASSSRLAGVETQYF. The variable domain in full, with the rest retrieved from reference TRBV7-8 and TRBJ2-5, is GAGVSQSPRYKVAKRGQDVALRCDPISGHVSLFWYQQALGQGPEFLTYFQNEAQLDKSGLPSDRFFAERPEGSVSTLKIQRTQQEDSAVYLCASSSRLAGVETQYFGPGTRLLVL.

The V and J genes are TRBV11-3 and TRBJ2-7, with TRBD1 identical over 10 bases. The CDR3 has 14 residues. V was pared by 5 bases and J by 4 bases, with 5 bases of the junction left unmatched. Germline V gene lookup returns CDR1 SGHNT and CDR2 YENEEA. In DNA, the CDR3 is TGTGCCAGCAGCCAAAGGACAGGGGGATACGAGCAGTACTTC. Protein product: CASSQRTGGYEQYF.

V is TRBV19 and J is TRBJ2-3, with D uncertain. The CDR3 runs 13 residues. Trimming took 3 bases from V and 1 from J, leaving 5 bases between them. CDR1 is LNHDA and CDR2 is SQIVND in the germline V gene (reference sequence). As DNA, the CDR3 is TGTGCCAGTAGTATGAGCGGCACAGATACGCAGTATTTT. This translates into CASSMSGTDTQYF.

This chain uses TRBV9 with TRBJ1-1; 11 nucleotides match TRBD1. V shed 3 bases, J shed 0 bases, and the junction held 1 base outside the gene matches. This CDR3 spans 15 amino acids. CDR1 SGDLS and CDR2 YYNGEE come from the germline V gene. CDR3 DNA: TGTGCCAGCAGCGCGGGACAGGGGGTGAACACTGAAGCTTTCTTT. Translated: CASSAGQGVNTEAFF.

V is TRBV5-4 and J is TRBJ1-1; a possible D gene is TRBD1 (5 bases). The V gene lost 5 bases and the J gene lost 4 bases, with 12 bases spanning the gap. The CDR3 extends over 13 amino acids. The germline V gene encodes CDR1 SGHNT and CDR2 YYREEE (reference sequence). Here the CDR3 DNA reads TGTGCCAGCAGGCTCGGGGGGGGCACTGAAGCTTTCTTT. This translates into CASRLGGGTEAFF.

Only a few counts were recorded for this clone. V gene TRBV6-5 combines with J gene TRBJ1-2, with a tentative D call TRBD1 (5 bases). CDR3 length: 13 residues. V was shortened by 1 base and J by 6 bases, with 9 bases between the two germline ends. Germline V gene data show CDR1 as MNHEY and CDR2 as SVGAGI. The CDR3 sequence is CASSYLGGDGYTF. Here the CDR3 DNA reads TGTGCCAGCAGTTACTTGGGGGGTGATGGCTACACCTTC.

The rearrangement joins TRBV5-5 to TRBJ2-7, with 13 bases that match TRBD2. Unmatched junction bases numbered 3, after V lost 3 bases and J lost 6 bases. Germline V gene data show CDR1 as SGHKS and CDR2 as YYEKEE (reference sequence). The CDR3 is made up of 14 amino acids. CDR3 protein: CASSWTSGSSEQYF. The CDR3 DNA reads TGTGCCAGCAGCTGGACTAGCGGGAGTTCCGAGCAGTACTTC.

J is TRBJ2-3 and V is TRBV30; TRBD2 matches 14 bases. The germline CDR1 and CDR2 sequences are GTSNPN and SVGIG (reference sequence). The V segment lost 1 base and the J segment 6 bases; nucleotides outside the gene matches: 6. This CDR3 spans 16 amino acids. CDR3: CAWSGGTSGSEDTQYF. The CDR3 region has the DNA TGTGCCTGGAGTGGGGGGACTAGCGGGAGCGAGGATACGCAGTATTTT.

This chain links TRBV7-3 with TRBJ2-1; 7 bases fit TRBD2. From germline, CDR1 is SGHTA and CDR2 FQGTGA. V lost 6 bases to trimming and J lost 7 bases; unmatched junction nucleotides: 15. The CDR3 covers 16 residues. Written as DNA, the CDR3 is TGTGCCAGCAGACCTTCGTTGGGGGAGGGAGGGAATGAGCAGTTCTTC. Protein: CASRPSLGEGGNEQFF.